Following are 22 T cell receptor beta chains from one sample sequenced in a study of blood T cell repertoires in COVID-19. TCRdb's copy holds only in-frame clones and misses some; the assay was immunoSEQ multiplex PCR. Of around 190,000 clones listed, under 90% are singletons. Sequencing input: peripheral blood. Receptors were obtained from a man aged 55 to 70 with acute or convalescent COVID-19.

CDR3 nucleotides: TGTGCCACCACTTCGGGACAGCACTCTAGCACAGATACGCAGTATTTT. It encodes CATTSGQHSSTDTQYF. The V gene is TRBV15, the J gene TRBJ2-3; 7 bases line up with TRBD1. Losses at the gene ends were 7 bases for V and 0 bases for J; bases not matched to a gene: 10. This CDR3 has 16 residues. Per germline, CDR1 LNHNV and CDR2 YYDKDF (reference sequence).

This sequence joins TRBV5-1 and TRBJ1-6, with 10 bases lining up with TRBD1. J lost 6 bases, V lost 0 bases, and 0 bases had no gene match. CDR1 and CDR2 from the germline V gene are SGHRS and YFSETQ. CDR3 size: 15 residues. Here the CDR3 DNA reads TGCGCCAGCAGCTTGGGACAGGGGGCTAATTCACCCCTCCACTTT. Amino acids: CASSLGQGANSPLHF.

This chain's CDR3 is CASSLHRGGEQYF. In DNA form, the CDR3 reads TGTGCCAGCAGTCTCCACAGGGGGGGCGAGCAGTACTTC. V is TRBV12-3 or TRBV12-4 and J is TRBJ2-7; a weak D match, TRBD1 (8 bases). V was clipped by 5 bases and J by 6 bases, with 14 bases between them. This CDR3 is built from 13 residues.

This clone has just one count. CDR3 region: CSVEGGQASSYEQYF. DNA for the CDR3: TGCAGCGTTGAAGGTGGACAGGCCAGCTCCTACGAGCAGTACTTC. This rearrangement joins TRBV29-1 to TRBJ2-7, with TRBD1 identical over 7 bases. Germline-derived CDR1 and CDR2 are SQVTM and ANQGSEA. Trimming removed 1 base from V and 0 bases from J; junction bases left unmatched: 6. The CDR3 is 15 amino acids.

The chain carries TRBV27 and TRBJ1-2; D uncertain. From germline, CDR1 is MNHEY and CDR2 SMNVEV (reference sequence). Trimming removed 3 bases at V and 7 bases at J, with 12 bases between. The CDR3 totals 13 residues. The CDR3 loop is CASSFTTLGGYTF. DNA for the CDR3: TGTGCCAGCAGTTTTACGACTCTGGGTGGCTACACCTTC.

The genes are TRBV5-1 and TRBJ1-5, with D maybe TRBD1 (5 bases). V was pared by 0 bases and J by 3 bases, with 10 bases between. This CDR3 has 15 amino acids. The germline V gene encodes CDR1 SGHRS and CDR2 YFSETQ. CDR3 protein: CASSLDDSFNQPQHF. DNA of the CDR3: TGCGCCAGCAGCTTGGACGACAGTTTCAATCAGCCCCAGCATTTT.

V gene TRBV7-3 combines with J gene TRBJ2-5; D may be TRBD2 (6 bases). The CDR3 extends over 15 amino acids. Germline V gene data show CDR1 as SGHTA and CDR2 as FQGTGA. V shed 1 base and J shed 4 bases, with 13 bases lying between them. The DNA for the CDR3 is TGTGCCAGCAGCTTAAACGGGGGAGCTTTAGAGACCCAGTACTTC. It specifies CASSLNGGALETQYF.

The CDR3 DNA is TGTGCCAGCAGTCAGGGCGGGAGCTCCTATAATTCACCCCTCCACTTT. Translating gives CASSQGGSSYNSPLHF. The chain carries TRBV27 and TRBJ1-6, with TRBD1 as a possible D gene (5 bases). Germline V gene data show CDR1 as MNHEY and CDR2 as SMNVEV (reference sequence). The V end was cut by 5 bases, the J end by 0 bases, with 11 bases between. The CDR3 is made up of 16 amino acids.

This clone was observed a few times. Here the CDR3 DNA reads TGTGCCAGCAGCCCTCGGAGGACTGAAGCTTTCTTT. Its translation: CASSPRRTEAFF. This rearrangement joins TRBV3-1 (or the pseudogene TRBV3-2) to TRBJ1-1; D ambiguous. V was pared by 4 bases and J by 5 bases, with 8 bases between. The CDR3 is 12 residues long. The germline V gene encodes CDR1 LGHDT and CDR2 YNNKEL (reference sequence).

The CDR3 sequence: CATSDSGGGTDTQYF. The CDR3 DNA follows: TGTGCCACCAGTGATAGCGGGGGAGGCACAGATACGCAGTATTTT. This chain joins TRBV24-1 and TRBJ2-3, with 8 nucleotides matching TRBD2. The CDR3 sequence is 15 residues long. CDR1 and CDR2 (germline): KGHDR, SFDVKD. Germline trimming cut 3 bases from V and 1 base from J; bases unmatched to any gene: 2.

The J gene is TRBJ1-3, the V gene TRBV30, with D hard to call. Germline assignment: CDR1 GTSNPN and CDR2 SVGIG (reference sequence). This CDR3 has 12 amino acids. V was trimmed by 5 bases and J by 3 bases, leaving 8 bases between them. In DNA form, the CDR3 reads TGTGCCTGGGGGAGGGTTGGAAACACCATATATTTT. Amino acid sequence: CAWGRVGNTIYF.

The chain carries TRBV7-2 and TRBJ2-7, with D possibly being TRBD2 (6 bases). The CDR3 totals 16 residues. V lost 0 bases and J lost 0, with 12 bases in between. Germline V lookup: CDR1 SGHTA, CDR2 FQGNSA. CDR3 loop: CASSLASGTPSYEQYF. CDR3 nucleotides: TGTGCCAGCAGCTTAGCCTCCGGGACTCCCTCCTACGAGCAGTACTTC.

The rearrangement joins TRBV23-1 to TRBJ2-1; D possibly corresponds to TRBD2 (5 bases). TRBV23-1 is treated as an ORF (open reading frame) with a function not yet certain. The CDR3 spans 14 residues. V was pared by 4 bases and J by 13 bases, with 20 bases between. CDR3 amino acids: CASSPDQEVEGQFF. In DNA, the CDR3 is TGCGCCAGCAGTCCCGACCAGGAGGTTGAAGGACAGTTCTTC.

J is TRBJ2-3 and V is TRBV24-1, with D possibly TRBD2 on 5 matching bases. Germline-derived CDR1 and CDR2 are KGHDR and SFDVKD. V was cut by 4 bases and J by 4 bases, with 17 bases left in between. The CDR3 covers 16 residues. The CDR3 sequence: CATSDSTGFFSDTQYF. As DNA, the CDR3 is TGTGCCACCAGTGACTCAACGGGATTTTTTTCAGATACGCAGTATTTT.

This chain links TRBV2 with TRBJ2-1; D is uncertain. Trimming pared 5 bases from V and 0 bases from J, leaving 11 bases between. Germline CDR1 SNHLY, CDR2 FYNNEI. The length of the CDR3 is 15 residues. CDR3 residues: CASSTSLSSYNEQFF. The CDR3 DNA is TGTGCCAGCAGTACCTCGTTGAGCTCCTACAATGAGCAGTTCTTC.

This chain links TRBV7-9 with TRBJ1-5, with 10 bases fitting TRBD1. CDR1 and CDR2 (germline): SEHNR, FQNEAQ (reference sequence). V was pared by 7 bases and J by 2 bases, with 5 bases of the junction left unmatched. The CDR3 is 15 amino acids. The CDR3 DNA reads as TGTGCCAGCACGGCCGGGACAGGGGGCAATCAGCCCCAGCATTTT. Its translation: CASTAGTGGNQPQHF.

In this sample, this clone turned up a few times. V gene TRBV11-2 combines with J gene TRBJ2-3; TRBD2 aligns across 7 bases. Trimming at V came to 0 bases and at J to 5 bases, leaving 5 bases not matched to a gene. CDR1 and CDR2 from the germline V gene are SGHAT and FQNNGV. There are 15 residues in the CDR3. The CDR3: CASSLDRGEVDTQYF. The CDR3 DNA reads as TGTGCCAGCAGCTTAGATCGGGGGGAGGTAGATACGCAGTATTTT. Full variable domain (missing parts from reference TRBV11-2 and TRBJ2-3): EAGVAQSPRYKIIEKRQSVAFWCNPISGHATLYWYQQILGQGPKLLIQFQNNGVVDDSQLPKDRFSAERLKGVDSTLKIQPAKLEDSAVYLCASSLDRGEVDTQYFGPGTRLTVL.

The chain has TRBV6-5 and TRBJ1-2, with a tentative D call TRBD1 (5 bases). The CDR3 is made up of 14 amino acids. V dropped 1 base and J dropped 8 bases, with 14 bases sitting between them. Germline loops: CDR1 MNHEY, CDR2 SVGAGI. CDR3 nucleotides: TGTGCCAGCAGTTACTTCTCGCGTCGGGGGGGCTACACCTTC. It is translated as CASSYFSRRGGYTF.

The rearrangement joins TRBV11-2 to TRBJ1-1; 8 bases match TRBD1. Germline values: CDR1 SGHAT, CDR2 FQNNGV. The CDR3 covers 13 residues. Trimming took 5 bases from V and 4 from J; bases not matched to a gene: 3. The DNA of the CDR3 is TGTGCCAGCAGCACCGACAGGGGCACTGAAGCTTTCTTT. Its protein product is CASSTDRGTEAFF.

CDR3 residues: CASSSGNTQYF. DNA for the CDR3: TGTGCCAGCAGTTCAGGGAATACGCAGTATTTT. The gene calls are TRBV27 and TRBJ2-3, with TRBD1 as a possible D gene (5 bases). Trimming stripped 4 bases from V and 7 bases from J, with 6 bases between. The CDR3 loop spans 11 amino acids. CDR1 is MNHEY and CDR2 is SMNVEV in the germline V gene (reference sequence).

The chain links TRBV27 to TRBJ2-1; 8 bases map to TRBD2. The CDR3 has 17 residues. With V trimmed by 6 bases and J by 6 bases, 16 bases remained unmatched. Per germline, CDR1 MNHEY and CDR2 SMNVEV (reference sequence). The CDR3 loop is CASRGTSDSARGNEQFF. The CDR3 DNA is TGTGCCAGCAGGGGGACTAGTGATTCCGCGAGGGGCAATGAGCAGTTCTTC.

The J gene is TRBJ1-5, the V gene TRBV27; TRBD1 aligns across 12 bases. J gave up 6 bases and V 7 bases, and 10 bases lay outside the gene matches. The CDR3 runs to 16 residues. CDR1 and CDR2 (germline): MNHEY, SMNVEV (reference sequence). The CDR3 reads CASTKGTGGLGQPQHF. CDR3 sequence (DNA): TGTGCCAGCACCAAGGGGACAGGGGGCCTGGGTCAGCCCCAGCATTTT.